Included here is one T cell receptor (beta chain) sequence, with context. No antigen is known for it. V lost 3 bases and J lost 8, with 13 bases in between. Germline loops: CDR1 KGHSH, CDR2 LQKENI. The length of the CDR3 is 13 residues. These data originate in a study of shared clonotypes between healthy human individuals. Background on the study: Donor ages ranged 18 to 49 years: a couple of women, three men.

Deep level was the assay's run setting. For each subset, genomic DNA was distributed in equal portions over several immunoSEQ plates. TCRdb keeps only in-frame clones here, not all; method: immunoSEQ multiplex PCR. This sample has some 1.4 million clones; roughly 96% occur once, and the top ten carry about 1%. Findings of the study overall: Some clonotypes were shared by all four sorted-subset donors, while others were not shared. The non-shared ones had lower generation probabilities than the shared ones.

Sequenced: naive CD4+ T cells sorted from blood. The subset is: CD45RA+ positively selected. The receptor comes from a man aged 25-45 years in good health. This chain links TRBV18 with TRBJ1-2; no clear D gene. The CDR3 bases are TGTGCCAGCTCACCGACCGGTTTAGAAGGCTACACCTTC. Protein product: CASSPTGLEGYTF.